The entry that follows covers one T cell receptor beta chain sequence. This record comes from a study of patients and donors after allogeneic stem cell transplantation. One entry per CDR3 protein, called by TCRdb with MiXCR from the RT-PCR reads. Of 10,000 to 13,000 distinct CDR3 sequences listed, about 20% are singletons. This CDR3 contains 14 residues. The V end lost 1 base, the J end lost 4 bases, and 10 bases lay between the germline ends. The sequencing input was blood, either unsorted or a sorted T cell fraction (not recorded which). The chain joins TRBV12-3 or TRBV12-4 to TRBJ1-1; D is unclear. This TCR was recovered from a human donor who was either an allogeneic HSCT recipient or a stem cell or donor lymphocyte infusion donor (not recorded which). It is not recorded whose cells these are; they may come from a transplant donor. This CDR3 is CASSLEIGVTEAFF. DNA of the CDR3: TGTGCCAGCAGTTTAGAGATTGGGGTCACTGAAGCTTTCTTT.